Sequencing of this T cell receptor (beta chain) was carried out in a study of T cell changes during pregnancy in multiple sclerosis. Germline CDR1 SGHDT, CDR2 YYEEEE. Trimming shortened V by 4 bases and J by 1 base, and 14 bases separated the two germline ends. This CDR3 is 16 amino acids long. Clones were sequenced by immunoSEQ multiplex PCR, and TCRdb holds only the in-frame ones, with some missing. Altogether under 45,000 clones are present, 90% being singletons, with the ten largest covering around 7%. This clonotype originated in a female donor with multiple sclerosis, enrolled in a pregnancy study. The sample was CD8+ T cells from peripheral blood mononuclear cells, taken in the third trimester of pregnancy. The rearrangement links TRBV5-6 to TRBJ2-2; D may be TRBD1 (5 bases). In DNA form, the CDR3 reads TGTGCCAGCAGCACGAGCTGGGGCCAGAACACCGGGGAGCTGTTTTTT. Translating gives CASSTSWGQNTGELFF. Together with reference TRBV5-6 and TRBJ2-2, the CDR3 gives the full variable domain: DAGVTQSPTHLIKTRGQQVTLRCSPKSGHDTVSWYQQALGQGPQFIFQYYEEEERQRGNFPDRFSGHQFPNYSSELNVNALLLGDSALYLCASSTSWGQNTGELFFGEGSRLTVL.